These T cell receptor beta chains were read from a single sample in a study of early T cells in non-severe SARS-CoV-2 infection. One entry per CDR3 protein results from TCRdb running MiXCR on the 5' RACE reads. The table includes over 85,000 distinct CDR3 sequences, around 16% detected once. Input material: whole blood. These receptor sequences come from an adult who was a healthcare worker with PCR-confirmed SARS-CoV-2 infection or an uninfected control (not recorded which). Each CDR3 is given with its conserved first and last residue. Each record gives: V gene, J gene, D gene, clone size, CDR3 protein, CDR3 DNA. The D gene is left open where the match is weak. Clone size appears in some rows only: once, few, many, or a class for an expanded clone.

TRBV18	TRBJ2-5	-	few	CASSPPFGSRETQYF	TGTGCCAGCTCACCACCTTTTGGTAGTAGAGAGACCCAGTACTTC
TRBV7-2	TRBJ1-1	-	-	CASSRGTVNTEAFF	TGTGCCAGCAGCAGGGGGACGGTGAACACTGAAGCTTTCTTT
TRBV7-9	TRBJ2-4	-	few	CASSLEAGAKNIQYF	TGTGCCAGCAGCTTAGAGGCGGGAGCCAAAAACATTCAGTACTTC
TRBV28	TRBJ2-1	-	-	CASSLLVGSSSYNEQFF	TGTGCCAGCAGTTTATTGGTTGGTTCGAGCTCCTACAATGAGCAGTTCTTC
TRBV25-1	TRBJ2-5	-	few	CASSERRTGRVGQETQYF	TGTGCCAGCAGTGAGAGGAGGACAGGGAGGGTCGGCCAAGAGACCCAGTACTTC
TRBV1	TRBJ1-2	-	-	CTSTLLGCPVYGYTF	TGCACCAGCACCCTCCTTGGCTGCCCAGTGTATGGCTACACCTTC
TRBV9	TRBJ1-4	-	many	CASSPHQVGELFF	TGTGCCAGCAGCCCCCACCAAGTGGGGGAACTGTTTTTT
TRBV11-2	TRBJ2-2	TRBD1	-	CASSFQPGQGSTGELFF	TGTGCCAGCAGCTTCCAACCGGGACAGGGGTCCACCGGGGAGCTGTTTTTT
TRBV6-2/TRBV6-3	TRBJ1-1	-	many	CASSYEENTEAFF	TGTGCCAGCAGTTATGAGGAGAACACTGAAGCTTTCTTT
TRBV24-1	TRBJ2-1	TRBD1	few	CATSARQGTSYNEQFF	TGTGCCACCAGTGCCCGACAGGGGACCTCCTACAATGAGCAGTTCTTC
TRBV29-1	TRBJ2-2	-	few	CSTRQDNTGELFF	TGCAGCACTAGACAGGACAACACCGGGGAGCTGTTTTTT
TRBV18	TRBJ2-7	-	many	CASSPGLPYEQYF	TGTGCCAGCTCGCCGGGACTCCCATACGAGCAGTACTTC
TRBV7-9	TRBJ2-2	-	few	CASSLGLRDEYTGELFF	TGTGCCAGCAGCTTAGGGTTGCGGGACGAATACACCGGGGAGCTGTTTTTT
TRBV7-9	TRBJ2-4	TRBD1	many	CASSLDRDSKNIQYF	TGTGCCAGCAGCTTGGACCGGGACAGCAAAAACATTCAGTACTTC
TRBV29-1	TRBJ2-1	-	-	CSVEGDRDFGHEQFF	TGCAGCGTTGAAGGGGACCGGGACTTCGGCCATGAGCAGTTCTTC
TRBV5-1	TRBJ2-1	-	-	CASSFEGLGEQFF	TGCGCCAGCAGCTTCGAAGGTCTAGGGGAGCAGTTCTTC
TRBV28	TRBJ2-5	-	-	CASSLSGVPQETQYF	TGTGCCAGCAGTTTATCGGGAGTCCCCCAAGAGACCCAGTACTTC
TRBV12-3/TRBV12-4	TRBJ1-1	-	-	CASSFLGATEAFF	TGTGCCAGCAGTTTTTTGGGGGCCACTGAAGCTTTCTTT
TRBV29-1	TRBJ2-1	TRBD1	many	CSVPDRESPYNEQFF	TGCAGCGTCCCCGACAGGGAGTCCCCCTACAATGAGCAGTTCTTC